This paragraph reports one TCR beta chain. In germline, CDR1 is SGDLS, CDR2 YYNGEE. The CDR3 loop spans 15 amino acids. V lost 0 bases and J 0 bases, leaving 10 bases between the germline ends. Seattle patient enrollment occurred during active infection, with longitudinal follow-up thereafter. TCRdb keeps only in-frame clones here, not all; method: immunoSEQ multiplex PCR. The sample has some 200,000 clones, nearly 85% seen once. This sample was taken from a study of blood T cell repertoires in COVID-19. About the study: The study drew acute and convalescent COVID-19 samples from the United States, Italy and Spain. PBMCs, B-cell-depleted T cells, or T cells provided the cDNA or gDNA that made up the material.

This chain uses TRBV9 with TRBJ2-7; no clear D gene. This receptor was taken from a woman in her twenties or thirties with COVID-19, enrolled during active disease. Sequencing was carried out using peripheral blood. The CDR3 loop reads CASSVGAQSSYEQYF. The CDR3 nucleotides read TGTGCCAGCAGCGTAGGGGCCCAGAGCTCCTACGAGCAGTACTTC.